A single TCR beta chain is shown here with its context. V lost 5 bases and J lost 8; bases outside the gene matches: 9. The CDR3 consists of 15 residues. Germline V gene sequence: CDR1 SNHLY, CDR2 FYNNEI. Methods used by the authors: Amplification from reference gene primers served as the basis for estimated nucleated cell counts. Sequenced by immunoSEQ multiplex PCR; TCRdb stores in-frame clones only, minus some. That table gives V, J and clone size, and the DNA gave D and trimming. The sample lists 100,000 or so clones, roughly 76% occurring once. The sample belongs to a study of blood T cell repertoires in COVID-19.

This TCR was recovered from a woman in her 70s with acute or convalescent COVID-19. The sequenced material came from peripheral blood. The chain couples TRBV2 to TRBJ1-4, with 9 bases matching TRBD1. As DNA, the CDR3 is TGTGCCAGCAGTTCGAACAGGGGGCTAGGAGAAAAACTGTTTTTT. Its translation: CASSSNRGLGEKLFF.